This T cell receptor (beta chain) was captured in a study of T-cell reconstitution after alpha-beta-depleted transplantation in children (dated by TCRdb to about 2016). In terms of the full investigation: Using TCR repertoire profiling, the study quantitatively followed how T-cell immune reconstitution unfolded in children after TCRalphabeta/CD19-depleted allogeneic hematopoietic cell transplantation.

Deletion took 5 bases off V and 3 bases off J, with a span of 17 bases between the germline ends. From the cysteine up to the phenylalanine, the CDR3 has a length of 15 residues. CDR3 DNA is the only sequence kept; it has 45 bases, read in frame from the first base. According to the germline V gene, CDR1 reads SGHTA and CDR2 reads FQGNSA. The research as a whole found: The high TCRbeta diversity at day 60 in some patients was ascribed to recipient T cells and intrathymic progenitors that had survived conditioning. Over subsequent months, a decline in hyperexpanded clone frequencies was noted, and after one year, T-cell counts and TCRbeta diversity were mostly ascribed to newly produced T cells. About two months after transplant, the apparently early recovery of alphabetaT-cell counts reportedly depended on just several hundred clones that had expanded rapidly and came from non-depleted graft cells.

Library construction relied on PCR. Sequenced on an Illumina HiSeq 2500. TCR library preparation used molecular barcoding, with unique molecular identifiers applied to normalize quantification of the TCRbeta repertoire. TCRdb handled the public reads itself, with Q25 trimming in fastp and clone calling in MiXCR, and kept productive beta chains. Every entry covers one CDR3 protein and lists the most common genes and DNA from its rows. The sample table shows hundreds of thousands of distinct CDR3 sequences, and roughly 15% are seen once. The top ten clones comprise about 4.6% of the sample. This clonotype showed up just a few times. This clone's antigen is unknown. There are no base qualities to consult, and no much larger clone falls within one base. The sample's treatment or condition label, decoded: allogeneic hematopoietic cell transplantation with graft depleted of TCRalphabeta T cells and CD19 B cells. The children who served as transplant recipients had been given grafts of TCRalphabeta/CD19-depleted allogeneic hematopoietic cells.

The TCR was taken from a male patient younger than 18 who had a stem cell transplant for acute lymphoblastic leukemia, so the T cells may come from the graft donor. The source was PBMCs, mostly from graft donor cells, collected 360 days after TCRalphabeta/CD19-depleted stem cell transplant. The V and J genes are TRBV7-2 and TRBJ2-7; the D segment may tentatively be TRBD1 or TRBD2, each giving 5 matched bases. CDR3 region: CASSPLTGTLYEQYF. Here is the DNA: TGTGCCAGCAGCCCCCTCACCGGGACCCTCTACGAGCAGTACTTC.